The 15 T cell receptor beta chains below were found in one sample sequenced in a study of blood T cell repertoires in COVID-19. Method: immunoSEQ multiplex PCR; TCRdb's copy keeps in-frame clones and lacks some. The sample has some 530,000 clones, 80% to 90% seen once. The sequenced material came from PBMCs or T cells enriched from blood (not recorded which). Receptor source: a woman aged 55-69 years who had recovered from COVID-19.

The chain combines TRBV6-5 with TRBJ2-5; D call uncertain. Germline loops: CDR1 MNHEY, CDR2 SVGAGI. With 7 bases removed from V and 1 base from J, the gap between germline ends came to 7 bases. The CDR3 runs 12 residues. The CDR3 spells CASNGFQETQYF. CDR3 nucleotide sequence: TGTGCCAGCAACGGTTTCCAAGAGACCCAGTACTTC.

For this clone: Other DNA sequences in the same sample also yield this CDR3. The V and J genes are TRBV6-5 and TRBJ1-3; TRBD1 aligns across 8 bases. Germline V lookup: CDR1 MNHEY, CDR2 SVGAGI. CDR3 length: 15 amino acids. Losses at the gene ends were 6 bases for V and 0 bases for J; bases not matched to a gene: 4. The CDR3 region has the DNA TGTGCCAGCAGCCGACAGGGGTCCTCTGGAAACACCATATATTTT. Translated, it gives CASSRQGSSGNTIYF.

The rearrangement uses TRBV2 and TRBJ2-1; D gene ambiguous. The CDR3 runs 15 residues. Germline assignment: CDR1 SNHLY and CDR2 FYNNEI. The V end was cut by 1 base, the J end by 0 bases, with 7 bases between. CDR3 DNA sequence: TGTGCCAGCAGTGAAGAGTTCAGCTCCTACAATGAGCAGTTCTTC. Translating it yields CASSEEFSSYNEQFF.

The V and J genes are TRBV5-1 and TRBJ2-3; 8 bases are a match to TRBD2. The CDR3 covers 15 residues. The germline V gene has CDR1 SGHRS and CDR2 YFSETQ. Trimming took 2 bases from V and 6 from J; bases not matched to a gene: 8. The CDR3 reads CASSFLGGAGDTQYF. The CDR3 DNA reads TGCGCCAGCAGCTTCCTCGGGGGGGCTGGGGATACGCAGTATTTT.

The chain links TRBV11-3 to TRBJ2-3; 8 nucleotides line up with TRBD1. The CDR3 is 12 amino acids. Germline CDR1 reads SGHNT; CDR2 reads YENEEA. Trimming removed 6 bases from V and 6 bases from J; junction bases left unmatched: 2. The DNA of the CDR3 is TGTGCCAGCAGGCGACAGGGGGATACGCAGTATTTT. It is translated as CASRRQGDTQYF. Using reference TRBV11-3 and TRBJ2-3 for the parts outside the CDR3, the full variable domain is EAGVVQSPRYKIIEKKQPVAFWCNPISGHNTLYWYLQNLGQGPELLIRYENEEAVDDSQLPKDRFSAERLKGVDSTLKIQPAELGDSAVYLCASRRQGDTQYFGPGTRLTVL.

This clone was observed many times. The chain joins TRBV23-1 to TRBJ1-2; 7 bases fit TRBD1. Being an ORF, TRBV23-1 has a function that is uncertain. The CDR3 is 15 residues long. The J segment lost 0 bases and the V segment lost 0 bases, leaving 1 base of the junction unmatched. CDR3 sequence (DNA): TGCGCCAGCAGTCAATCGGGACAGCCTAACTATGGCTACACCTTC. Its protein product is CASSQSGQPNYGYTF.

This clone was seen only once. V gene TRBV2 combines with J gene TRBJ1-2; TRBD1 agrees at 7 bases. V was clipped by 6 bases and J by 3 bases; unmatched bases: 13. Germline CDR1 SNHLY, CDR2 FYNNEI. This CDR3 is built from 16 residues. The CDR3 protein is CASRGTSGTEDYGYTF. The CDR3 DNA is TGTGCCAGCAGAGGCACCTCCGGGACAGAAGACTATGGCTACACCTTC.

This clone was counted between two and nine times. V gene TRBV19 combines with J gene TRBJ1-5, with D unresolved. Per germline, CDR1 LNHDA and CDR2 SQIVND (reference sequence). The CDR3 extends over 13 amino acids. V gave up 7 bases and J gave up 4 bases, with 11 bases separating them. The CDR3 DNA follows: TGTGCCAGTAAGTTGGGCCAAAATCAGCCCCAGCATTTT. Translation gives CASKLGQNQPQHF. The full variable domain, with the rest looked up from reference TRBV19 and TRBJ1-5, is DGGITQSPKYLFRKEGQNVTLSCEQNLNHDAMYWYRQDPGQGLRLIYYSQIVNDFQKGDIAEGYSVSREKKESFPLTVTSAQKNPTAFYLCASKLGQNQPQHFGDGTRLSIL.

The table lists this clone with a count of one. V gene TRBV6-5 combines with J gene TRBJ2-2, with TRBD1 identical over 9 bases. The CDR3 is 15 residues long. V shed 10 bases and J 6 bases; nucleotides not matched to a gene: 12. CDR1 MNHEY and CDR2 SVGAGI come from the germline V gene. The CDR3 DNA sequence: TGTGCCACCCTCCGGGACAGGGTCTATGCCGGGGAGCTGTTTTTT. As protein: CATLRDRVYAGELFF.

This clone was seen once. This chain joins TRBV5-1 and TRBJ2-1; tentatively, D is TRBD2 (6 bases). Germline V gene sequence: CDR1 SGHRS, CDR2 YFSETQ. V was trimmed by 0 bases and J by 9 bases, leaving 19 bases between them. The CDR3 runs 16 residues. The CDR3 protein is CASSLESRGVFGEQFF. Written as DNA, the CDR3 is TGCGCCAGCAGCTTGGAGTCGCGGGGAGTTTTCGGTGAGCAGTTCTTC.

This chain connects TRBV6-4 to TRBJ2-3; a possible D gene is TRBD1 (6 bases). CDR1 is MRHNA and CDR2 is SNTAGT in the germline V gene. The CDR3 has 15 residues. Trimming left V 6 bases short and J 5 bases short, with 18 bases between. The CDR3 coding sequence is TGTGCCAGCAGCGCCTTTCAGGGGAACGTAGATACGCAGTATTTT. Encoded protein: CASSAFQGNVDTQYF.

V is TRBV18 and J is TRBJ1-5; D not certain. The germline gives CDR1 KGHSH, CDR2 LQKENI. The CDR3 consists of 14 residues. The V end lost 5 bases, the J end lost 0 bases, and 8 bases lay between the germline ends. Here the CDR3 reads CASSADYSNQPQHF. CDR3 nucleotides: TGTGCCAGCTCAGCGGATTATAGCAATCAGCCCCAGCATTTT.

The chain links TRBV6-5 to TRBJ1-4; no reliable D call. The CDR3 runs to 14 residues. Germline assignment: CDR1 MNHEY and CDR2 SVGAGI. Trimming removed 2 bases from V and 4 bases from J, with 8 bases in between. The CDR3 nucleotides are TGTGCCAGCAGTTACGAGGGCCATAATGAAAAACTGTTTTTT. Its protein product is CASSYEGHNEKLFF.

The J gene is TRBJ1-5, the V gene TRBV7-2; 7 bases map to TRBD1. The CDR3 is 17 residues long. Trimming at V came to 1 base and at J to 10 bases, leaving 16 bases not matched to a gene. Germline V gene sequence: CDR1 SGHTA, CDR2 FQGNSA. CDR3 region: CASSLESRTGLVGPQHF. The CDR3 nucleotides read TGTGCCAGCAGCTTAGAATCAAGGACAGGTTTAGTGGGCCCCCAGCATTTT.

The gene calls are TRBV7-9 and TRBJ1-1; 7 bases fit TRBD1. The CDR3 spans 15 residues. V shed 5 bases, J shed 2 bases, and the junction held 8 bases outside the gene matches. Germline V gene sequence: CDR1 SEHNR, CDR2 FQNEAQ (reference sequence). The CDR3 DNA reads TGTGCCAGCAGCCCTACTTGGGACAGAAACACTGAAGCTTTCTTT. Translating it yields CASSPTWDRNTEAFF.